Shown below are 14 T cell receptor beta chains from a single sample sequenced in a study of cytomegalovirus exposure and HLA in healthy donors. PCR was performed using 60 Vbeta and 13 Jbeta primers. This table comes from immunoSEQ multiplex PCR, and its TCRdb copy is limited to in-frame clones, with some not included. The data hold about 140,000 clones, with roughly four fifths observed a single time. Sequencing used PBMCs. The origin of the receptors is a woman in her thirties or forties in good health and CMV-seronegative.

This chain joins TRBV28 and TRBJ2-2, with D maybe TRBD2 (6 bases). Trimming shortened V by 7 bases and J by 2 bases, and 17 bases separated the two germline ends. The CDR3 extends over 16 amino acids. CDR1 MDHEN and CDR2 SYDVKM come from the germline V gene. As DNA, the CDR3 is TGTGCCAGCAATCTACGCGTCGGGGGAAACACCGGGGAGCTGTTTTTT. Protein: CASNLRVGGNTGELFF.

The chain is built from TRBV28 and TRBJ2-1; 11 bases fit TRBD2. The V segment lost 2 bases and the J segment 7 bases; nucleotides outside the gene matches: 1. The germline gives CDR1 MDHEN, CDR2 SYDVKM. This CDR3 region has 14 residues. Here the CDR3 reads CASSLLAGGNEQFF. The DNA for the CDR3 is TGTGCCAGCAGTTTACTAGCGGGAGGTAATGAGCAGTTCTTC.

This chain joins TRBV28 and TRBJ1-2; D not resolved. Deletions cut 8 bases from V and 2 bases from J, with 21 bases between. This CDR3 spans 16 amino acids. CDR1 is MDHEN, CDR2 SYDVKM, per germline. The CDR3 protein is CASLPPPGGQNYGYTF. CDR3 coding DNA: TGTGCCAGCCTCCCCCCCCCTGGTGGGCAGAACTATGGCTACACCTTC.

The V call is TRBV4-2, the J call TRBJ2-1; D might be TRBD2 (6 bases). From germline, CDR1 is LGHNA and CDR2 YNFKEQ. The CDR3 is made up of 16 amino acids. V was clipped by 0 bases and J by 4 bases, with 13 bases between them. For the CDR3, the DNA is TGTGCCAGCAGCCAAGATGGGGGGACCCCTTACAATGAGCAGTTCTTC. Translation: CASSQDGGTPYNEQFF.

This rearrangement joins TRBV5-1 to TRBJ2-7; 9 positions match TRBD1. Germline lookup yields CDR1 SGHRS and CDR2 YFSETQ. This CDR3 has 14 amino acids. Trimming took 4 bases from V and 3 from J; bases not matched to a gene: 5. CDR3 nucleotide sequence: TGCGCCAGCAGCATGGGACAGGGCAGCTACGAGCAGTACTTC. This gives the protein CASSMGQGSYEQYF.

The chain recombines TRBV10-3 with TRBJ2-1; 7 bases are shared with TRBD2. The V gene's germline CDR1 is ENHRY and CDR2 SYGVKD. This CDR3 is built from 15 residues. Trimming cost V 6 bases and J 0 bases; bases outside gene matches: 5. CDR3 amino acids: CAIRSGGSSYNEQFF. The CDR3 nucleotides are TGTGCCATCAGGTCAGGCGGGAGCTCCTACAATGAGCAGTTCTTC.

This clone was recorded a few times. The V gene is TRBV19, the J gene TRBJ1-1, with 9 positions matching TRBD1. V dropped 6 bases and J dropped 4; count of bases not matched to a gene: 3. In germline, CDR1 is LNHDA, CDR2 SQIVND (reference sequence). The CDR3 is made up of 13 amino acids. CDR3 in DNA: TGTGCCAGTAGAGGACAGGGGCGCACTGAAGCTTTCTTT. Translated, it gives CASRGQGRTEAFF.

This clone was counted a few times. Other DNA sequences from this sample encode an identical CDR3 as well. This sequence joins TRBV7-9 and TRBJ2-2; weak D call: TRBD2 (6 bases). The length of the CDR3 is 16 residues. Germline CDR1 and CDR2: SEHNR and FQNEAQ (reference sequence). The V end was cut by 1 base, the J end by 1 base, with 10 bases between. CDR3 DNA: TGTGCCAGCAGCTTAGTAGGAGGGTTGAACACCGGGGAGCTGTTTTTT. It specifies CASSLVGGLNTGELFF.

The table lists this clone with a count of one. V is TRBV6-5 and J is TRBJ2-3; tentatively, D is TRBD1 (5 bases). Germline values: CDR1 MNHEY, CDR2 SVGAGI. Trimming left V 8 bases short and J 0 bases short, with 12 bases between. The CDR3 loop spans 14 amino acids. Here the CDR3 DNA reads TGTGCCAGCTATGACAGTTTCAGCACAGATACGCAGTATTTT. It encodes CASYDSFSTDTQYF.

The rearrangement joins TRBV6-6 to TRBJ2-5; 9 bases map to TRBD1. The J call may be faulty, since TRBJ2-7 better matches the DNA end. Germline V gene sequence: CDR1 MNHNY, CDR2 SVGAGI (reference sequence). CDR3 length: 13 residues. The DNA for the CDR3 is TGTGCCAGCAGTGGGACAGGGTGGAACGAGCAGTACTTC. Translating gives CASSGTGWNEQYF.

V gene TRBV9 combines with J gene TRBJ1-2; possibly TRBD1 for D (6 bases). CDR3 length: 15 residues. The germline V gene has CDR1 SGDLS and CDR2 YYNGEE. V was trimmed by 4 bases and J by 4 bases, leaving 17 bases between them. The CDR3 coding sequence is TGTGCCAGCAGCCCGTTGGACAGCACGGGCTATGGCTACACCTTC. Its translation: CASSPLDSTGYGYTF.

The rearrangement uses TRBV4-1 and TRBJ2-6, with D possibly TRBD1 on 5 matching bases. The germline CDR1 and CDR2 sequences are MGHRA and YSYEKL. V was pared by 2 bases and J by 1 base, with 12 bases between. The CDR3 covers 17 residues. CDR3 protein: CASSQLGVPSGANVLTF. For the CDR3, the DNA is TGCGCCAGCAGCCAACTAGGGGTCCCATCTGGGGCCAACGTCCTGACTTTC.

The V call is TRBV7-2, the J call TRBJ2-1, with TRBD2 as a possible D gene (6 bases). V lost 5 bases and J 5 bases, leaving 16 bases between the germline ends. Germline-derived CDR1 and CDR2 are SGHTA and FQGNSA. The CDR3 is 15 residues long. CDR3 DNA sequence: TGTGCCAGCAGCCTCCAACCGGGGGAGAACAATGAGCAGTTCTTC. Protein sequence: CASSLQPGENNEQFF. Full variable domain (missing parts from reference TRBV7-2 and TRBJ2-1): GAGVSQSPSNKVTEKGKDVELRCDPISGHTALYWYRQSLGQGLEFLIYFQGNSAPDKSGLPSDRFSAERTGGSVSTLTIQRTQQEDSAVYLCASSLQPGENNEQFFGPGTRLTVL.

This chain uses TRBV27 with TRBJ1-4; the D gene is possibly TRBD1 (6 bases). The CDR3 spans 14 residues. V lost 6 bases and J 3 bases, leaving 11 bases between the germline ends. Germline assignment: CDR1 MNHEY and CDR2 SMNVEV (reference sequence). CDR3 bases: TGTGCCAGCAGGATAACAGGGTCTAATGAAAAACTGTTTTTT. Translating it yields CASRITGSNEKLFF.